This TCR beta chain was observed in a study of blood T cell repertoires in COVID-19. Across the study: The study drew acute and convalescent COVID-19 samples from the United States, Italy and Spain. The analysed material was cDNA or gDNA that came from T cells, B-cell-depleted T cells, or PBMCs.

Seattle patients were enrolled during active infection and followed longitudinally. The CDR3 length is 16 residues. Germline CDR1 reads MDHEN; CDR2 reads SYDVKM. Trimming took 3 bases from V and 4 from J, leaving 19 bases between them. Methods used by the authors: It was from reference gene primer amplification that nucleated cell counts were estimated. Clones were read by immunoSEQ multiplex PCR, and TCRdb kept only the in-frame ones, dropping some. That table gives V, J and clone size, and the DNA gave D and trimming. The sample shows about 230,000 clones, approximately 90% of them seen only once. This sequence originates from a man aged 45-65 years with COVID-19, enrolled during active disease. V usage is TRBV28 and J usage is TRBJ2-7, with a tentative D call TRBD2 (7 bases). The source material was peripheral blood. CDR3 loop: CASSFGGAGTIYEQYF. CDR3 nucleotide sequence: TGTGCCAGCAGTTTTGGGGGGGCAGGGACAATATACGAGCAGTACTTC.